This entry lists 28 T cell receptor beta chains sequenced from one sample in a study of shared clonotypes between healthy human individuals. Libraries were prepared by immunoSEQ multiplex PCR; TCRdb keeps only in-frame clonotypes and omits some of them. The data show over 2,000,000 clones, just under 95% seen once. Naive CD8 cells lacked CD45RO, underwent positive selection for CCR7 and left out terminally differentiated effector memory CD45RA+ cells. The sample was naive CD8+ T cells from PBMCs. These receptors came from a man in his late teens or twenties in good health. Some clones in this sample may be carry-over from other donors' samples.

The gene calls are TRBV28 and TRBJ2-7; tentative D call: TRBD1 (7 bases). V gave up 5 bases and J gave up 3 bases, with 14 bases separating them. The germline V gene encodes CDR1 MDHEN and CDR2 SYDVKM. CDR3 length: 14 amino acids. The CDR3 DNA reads TGTGCCAGCAGTGGCGGGACAGCGCTCTACGAGCAGTACTTC. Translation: CASSGGTALYEQYF.

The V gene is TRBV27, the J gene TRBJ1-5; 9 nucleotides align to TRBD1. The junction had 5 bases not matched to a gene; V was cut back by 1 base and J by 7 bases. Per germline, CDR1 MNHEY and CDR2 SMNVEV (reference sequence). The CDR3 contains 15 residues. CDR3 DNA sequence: TGTGCCAGCAGTTTATACAGGGGGCTAGGACAGCCCCAGCATTTT. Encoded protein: CASSLYRGLGQPQHF.

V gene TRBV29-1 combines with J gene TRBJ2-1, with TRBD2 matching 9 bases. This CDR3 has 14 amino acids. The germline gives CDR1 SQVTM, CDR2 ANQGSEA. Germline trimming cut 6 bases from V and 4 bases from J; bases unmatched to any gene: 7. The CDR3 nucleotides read TGCAGCGTCGTGGGACTAGCAGCATACAATGAGCAGTTCTTC. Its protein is CSVVGLAAYNEQFF.

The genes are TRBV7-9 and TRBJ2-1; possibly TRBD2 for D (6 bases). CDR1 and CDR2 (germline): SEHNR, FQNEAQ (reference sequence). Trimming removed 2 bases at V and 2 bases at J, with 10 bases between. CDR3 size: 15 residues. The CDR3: CASSLTGVAYNEQFF. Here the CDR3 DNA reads TGTGCCAGCAGCTTAACGGGAGTTGCCTACAATGAGCAGTTCTTC.

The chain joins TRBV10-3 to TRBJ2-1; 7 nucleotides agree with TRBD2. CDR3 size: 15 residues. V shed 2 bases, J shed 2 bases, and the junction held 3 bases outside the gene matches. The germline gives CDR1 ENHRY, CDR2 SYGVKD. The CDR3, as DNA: TGTGCCATCAGTGAGCCGGCGGGAGCCTACAATGAGCAGTTCTTC. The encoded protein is CAISEPAGAYNEQFF.

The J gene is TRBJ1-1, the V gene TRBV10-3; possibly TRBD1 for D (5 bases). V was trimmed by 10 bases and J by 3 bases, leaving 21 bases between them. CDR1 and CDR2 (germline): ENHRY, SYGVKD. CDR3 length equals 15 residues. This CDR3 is CATTPSGPGDTEAFF. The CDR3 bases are TGTGCCACCACCCCCTCGGGACCTGGGGACACTGAAGCTTTCTTT.

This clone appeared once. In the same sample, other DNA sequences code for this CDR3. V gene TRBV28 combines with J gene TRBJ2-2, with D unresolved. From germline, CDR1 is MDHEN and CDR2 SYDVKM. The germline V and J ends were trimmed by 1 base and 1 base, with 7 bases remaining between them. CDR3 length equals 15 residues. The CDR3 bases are TGTGCCAGCAGTTTATCCCCCGGGAACACCGGGGAGCTGTTTTTT. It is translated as CASSLSPGNTGELFF.

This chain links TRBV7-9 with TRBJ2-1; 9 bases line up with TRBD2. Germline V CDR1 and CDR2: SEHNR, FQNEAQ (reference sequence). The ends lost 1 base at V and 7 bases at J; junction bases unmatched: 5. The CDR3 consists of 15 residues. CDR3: CASSLGGTSGNEQFF. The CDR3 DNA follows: TGTGCCAGCAGCTTAGGGGGCACTAGCGGGAATGAGCAGTTCTTC.

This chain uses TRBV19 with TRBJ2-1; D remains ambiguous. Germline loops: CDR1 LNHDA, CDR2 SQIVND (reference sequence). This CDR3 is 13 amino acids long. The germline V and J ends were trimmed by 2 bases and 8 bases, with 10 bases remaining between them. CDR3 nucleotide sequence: TGTGCCAGTAGTATATGGGTGGGCGATGAGCAGTTCTTC. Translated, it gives CASSIWVGDEQFF.

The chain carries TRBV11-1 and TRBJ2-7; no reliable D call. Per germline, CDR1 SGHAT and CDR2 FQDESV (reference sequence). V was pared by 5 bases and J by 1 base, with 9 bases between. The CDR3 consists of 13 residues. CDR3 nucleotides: TGTGCCAGCAGCGAAGGGCTTTCCTACGAGCAGTACTTC. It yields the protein CASSEGLSYEQYF. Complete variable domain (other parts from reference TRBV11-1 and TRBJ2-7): EAEVAQSPRYKITEKSQAVAFWCDPISGHATLYWYRQILGQGPELLVQFQDESVVDDSQLPKDRFSAERLKGVDSTLKIQPAELGDSAMYLCASSEGLSYEQYFGPGTRLTVT.

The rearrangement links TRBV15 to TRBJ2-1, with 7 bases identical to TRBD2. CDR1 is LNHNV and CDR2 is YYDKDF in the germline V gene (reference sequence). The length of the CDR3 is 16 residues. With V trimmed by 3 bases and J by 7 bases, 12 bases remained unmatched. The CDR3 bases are TGTGCCACCAGCAGGATATTCGGGCGGGAGAGGAATGAGCAGTTCTTC. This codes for CATSRIFGRERNEQFF.

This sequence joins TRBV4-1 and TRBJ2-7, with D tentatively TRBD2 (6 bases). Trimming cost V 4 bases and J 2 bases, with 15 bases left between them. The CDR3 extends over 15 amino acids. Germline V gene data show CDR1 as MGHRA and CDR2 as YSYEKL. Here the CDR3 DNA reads TGCGCCAGCAGCCCTCGACAAGGGGAGGCCTACGAGCAGTACTTC. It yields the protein CASSPRQGEAYEQYF.

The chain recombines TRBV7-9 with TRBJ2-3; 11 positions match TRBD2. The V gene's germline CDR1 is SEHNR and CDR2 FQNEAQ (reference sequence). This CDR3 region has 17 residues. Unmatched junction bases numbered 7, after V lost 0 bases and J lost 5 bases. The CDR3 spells CASSLAGASGRQDTQYF. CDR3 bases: TGTGCCAGCAGCTTAGCGGGGGCTAGCGGGAGGCAAGATACGCAGTATTTT.

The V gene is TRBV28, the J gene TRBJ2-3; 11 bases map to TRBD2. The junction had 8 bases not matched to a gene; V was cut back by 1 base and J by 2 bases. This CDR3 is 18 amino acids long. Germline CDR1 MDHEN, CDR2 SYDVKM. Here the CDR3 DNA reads TGTGCCAGCAGTTTATCGACTAGCGGGAACGACTTCACAGATACGCAGTATTTT. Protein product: CASSLSTSGNDFTDTQYF.

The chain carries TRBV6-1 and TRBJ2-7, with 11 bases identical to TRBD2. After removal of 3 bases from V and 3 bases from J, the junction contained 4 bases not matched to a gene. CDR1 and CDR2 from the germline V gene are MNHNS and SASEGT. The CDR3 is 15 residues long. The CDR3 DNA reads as TGTGCCAGCAGTGAGAGGACTAGCGGGTTCTACGAGCAGTACTTC. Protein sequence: CASSERTSGFYEQYF.

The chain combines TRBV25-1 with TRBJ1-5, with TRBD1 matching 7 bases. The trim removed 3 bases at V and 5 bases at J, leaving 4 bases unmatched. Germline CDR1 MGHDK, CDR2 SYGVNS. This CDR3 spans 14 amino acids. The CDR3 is CASSDPGTDQPQHF. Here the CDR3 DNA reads TGTGCCAGCAGTGATCCCGGGACAGATCAGCCCCAGCATTTT.

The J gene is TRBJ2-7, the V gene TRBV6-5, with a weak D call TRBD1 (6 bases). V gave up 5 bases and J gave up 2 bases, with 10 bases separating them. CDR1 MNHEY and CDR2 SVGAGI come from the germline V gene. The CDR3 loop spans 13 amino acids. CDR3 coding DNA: TGTGCCAGCAGTCAGACAGGACCCTACGAGCAGTACTTC. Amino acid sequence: CASSQTGPYEQYF.

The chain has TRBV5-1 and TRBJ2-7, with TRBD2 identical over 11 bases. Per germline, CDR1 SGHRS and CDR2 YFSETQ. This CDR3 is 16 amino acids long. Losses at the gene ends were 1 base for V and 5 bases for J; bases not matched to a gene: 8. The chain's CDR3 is CASSLTHSGRVHEQYF. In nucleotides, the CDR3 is TGCGCCAGCAGCTTGACCCATAGCGGGAGGGTCCACGAGCAGTACTTC.

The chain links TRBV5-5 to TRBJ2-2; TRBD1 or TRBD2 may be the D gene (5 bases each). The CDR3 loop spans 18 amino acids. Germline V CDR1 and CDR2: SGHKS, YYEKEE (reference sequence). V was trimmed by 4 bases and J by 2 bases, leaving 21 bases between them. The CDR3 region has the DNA TGTGCCAGCAGCGCACTCCGGGACCCTGCTTCAAACACCGGGGAGCTGTTTTTT. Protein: CASSALRDPASNTGELFF. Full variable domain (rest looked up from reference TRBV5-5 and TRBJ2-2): DAGVTQSPTHLIKTRGQQVTLRCSPISGHKSVSWYQQVLGQGPQFIFQYYEKEERGRGNFPDRFSARQFPNYSSELNVNALLLGDSALYLCASSALRDPASNTGELFFGEGSRLTVL.

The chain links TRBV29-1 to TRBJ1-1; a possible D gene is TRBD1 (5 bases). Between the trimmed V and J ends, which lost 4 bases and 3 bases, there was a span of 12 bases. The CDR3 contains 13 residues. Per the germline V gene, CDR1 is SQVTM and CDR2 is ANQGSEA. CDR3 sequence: CSVGGAGDTEAFF. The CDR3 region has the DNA TGCAGCGTTGGGGGCGCGGGGGACACTGAAGCTTTCTTT.

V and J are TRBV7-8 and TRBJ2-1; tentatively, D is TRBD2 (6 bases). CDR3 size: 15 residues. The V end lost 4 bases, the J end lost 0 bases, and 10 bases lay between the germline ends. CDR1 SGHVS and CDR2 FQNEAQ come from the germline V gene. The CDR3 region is CASSSEGFSYNEQFF. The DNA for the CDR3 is TGTGCCAGCAGCTCGGAGGGCTTCTCCTACAATGAGCAGTTCTTC.

The CDR3 region is CSAITNYGYTF. Written as DNA, the CDR3 is TGCAGCGCGATAACTAACTATGGCTACACCTTC. The chain is built from TRBV29-1 and TRBJ1-2; D gene uncertain. Trimming cost V 7 bases and J 0 bases, with 6 bases left between them. Germline lookup yields CDR1 SQVTM and CDR2 ANQGSEA. The length of the CDR3 is 11 residues.

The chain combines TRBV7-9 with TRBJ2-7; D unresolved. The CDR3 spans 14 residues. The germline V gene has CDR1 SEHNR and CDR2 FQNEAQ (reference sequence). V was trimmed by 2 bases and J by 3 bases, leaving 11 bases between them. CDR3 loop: CASSLNARIYEQYF. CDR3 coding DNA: TGTGCCAGCAGCTTAAACGCCAGGATCTACGAGCAGTACTTC.

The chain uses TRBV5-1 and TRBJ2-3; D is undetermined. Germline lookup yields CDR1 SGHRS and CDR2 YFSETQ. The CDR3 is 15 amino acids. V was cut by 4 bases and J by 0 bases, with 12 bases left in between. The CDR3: CASSTFGSSTDTQYF. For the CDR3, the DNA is TGCGCCAGCAGCACCTTCGGGTCTAGCACAGATACGCAGTATTTT.

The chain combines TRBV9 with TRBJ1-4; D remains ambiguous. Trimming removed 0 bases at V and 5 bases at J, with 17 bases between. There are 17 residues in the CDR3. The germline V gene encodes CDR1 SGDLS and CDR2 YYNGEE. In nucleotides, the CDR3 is TGTGCCAGCAGCGTAGCAGTGTCCGACGAGGACAATGAAAAACTGTTTTTT. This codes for CASSVAVSDEDNEKLFF.

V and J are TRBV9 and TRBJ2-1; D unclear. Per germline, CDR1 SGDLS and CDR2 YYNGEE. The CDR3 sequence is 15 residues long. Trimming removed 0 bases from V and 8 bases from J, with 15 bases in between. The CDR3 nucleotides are TGTGCCAGCAGCGTAGGAGATCCCGCGCCAGATGAGCAGTTCTTC. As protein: CASSVGDPAPDEQFF.

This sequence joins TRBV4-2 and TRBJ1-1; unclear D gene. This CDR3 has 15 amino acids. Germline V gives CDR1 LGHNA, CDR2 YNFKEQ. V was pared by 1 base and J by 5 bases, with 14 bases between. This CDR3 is CASSQVPGLGTEAFF. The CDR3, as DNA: TGTGCCAGCAGCCAAGTTCCGGGCCTGGGAACTGAAGCTTTCTTT.

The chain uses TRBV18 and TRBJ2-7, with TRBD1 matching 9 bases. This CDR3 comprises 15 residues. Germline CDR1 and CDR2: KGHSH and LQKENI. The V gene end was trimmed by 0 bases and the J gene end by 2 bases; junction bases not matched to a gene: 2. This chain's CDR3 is CASSPPGTGPYEQYF. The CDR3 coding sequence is TGTGCCAGCTCACCACCAGGGACAGGGCCCTACGAGCAGTACTTC.